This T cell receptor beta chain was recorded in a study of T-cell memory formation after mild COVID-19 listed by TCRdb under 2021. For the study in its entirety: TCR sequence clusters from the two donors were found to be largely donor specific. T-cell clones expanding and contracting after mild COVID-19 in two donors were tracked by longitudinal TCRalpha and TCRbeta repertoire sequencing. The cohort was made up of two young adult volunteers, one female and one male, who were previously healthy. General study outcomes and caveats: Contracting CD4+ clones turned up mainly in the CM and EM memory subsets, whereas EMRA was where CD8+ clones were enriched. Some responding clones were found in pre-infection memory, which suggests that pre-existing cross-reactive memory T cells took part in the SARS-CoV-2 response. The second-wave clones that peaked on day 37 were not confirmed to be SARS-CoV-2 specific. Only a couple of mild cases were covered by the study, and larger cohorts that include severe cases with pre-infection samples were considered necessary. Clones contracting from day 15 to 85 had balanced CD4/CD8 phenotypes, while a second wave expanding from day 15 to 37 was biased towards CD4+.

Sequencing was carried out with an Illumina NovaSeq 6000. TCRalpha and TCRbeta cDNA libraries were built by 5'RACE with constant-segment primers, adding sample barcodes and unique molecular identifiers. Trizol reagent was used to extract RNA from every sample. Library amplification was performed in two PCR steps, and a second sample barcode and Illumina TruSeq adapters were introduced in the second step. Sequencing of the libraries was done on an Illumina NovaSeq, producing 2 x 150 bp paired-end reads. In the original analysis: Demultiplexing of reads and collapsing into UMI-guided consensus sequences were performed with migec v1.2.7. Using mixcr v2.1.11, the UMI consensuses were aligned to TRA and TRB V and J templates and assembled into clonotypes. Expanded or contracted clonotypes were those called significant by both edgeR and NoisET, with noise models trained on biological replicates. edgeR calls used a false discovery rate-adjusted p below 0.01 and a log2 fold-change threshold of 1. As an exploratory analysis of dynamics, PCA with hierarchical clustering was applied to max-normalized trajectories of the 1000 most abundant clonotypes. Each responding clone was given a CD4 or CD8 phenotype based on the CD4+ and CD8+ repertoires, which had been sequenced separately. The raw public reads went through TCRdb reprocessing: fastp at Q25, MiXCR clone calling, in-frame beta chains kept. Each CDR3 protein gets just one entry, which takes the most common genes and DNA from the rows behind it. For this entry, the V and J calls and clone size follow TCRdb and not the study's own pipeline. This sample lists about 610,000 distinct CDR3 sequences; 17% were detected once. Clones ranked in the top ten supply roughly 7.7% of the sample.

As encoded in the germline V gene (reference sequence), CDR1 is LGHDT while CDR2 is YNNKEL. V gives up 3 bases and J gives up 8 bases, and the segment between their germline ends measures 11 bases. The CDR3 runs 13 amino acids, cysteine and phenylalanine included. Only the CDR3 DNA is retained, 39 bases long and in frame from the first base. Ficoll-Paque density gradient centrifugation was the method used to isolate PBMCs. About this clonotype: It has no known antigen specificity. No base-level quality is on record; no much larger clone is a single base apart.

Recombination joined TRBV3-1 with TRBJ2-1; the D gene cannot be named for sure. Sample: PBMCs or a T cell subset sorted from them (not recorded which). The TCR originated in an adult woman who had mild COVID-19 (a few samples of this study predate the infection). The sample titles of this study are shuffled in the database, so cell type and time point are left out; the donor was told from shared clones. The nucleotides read TGTGCCAGCAGCCATGATCGCGTGCATGAGCAGTTCTTC. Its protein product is CASSHDRVHEQFF.